This T cell receptor beta chain was documented in a study of T cell responses to AZD1222 COVID-19 vaccine. Regarding the study as a whole: The sample set comprised mostly white British donors with more females, and clonal diversity was possibly underestimated. Spike-specific TCR breadth rose after two AZD1222 doses, and depth rose as well. In the spike-specific TCR repertoire, nearly half reportedly target unmutated variant regions. No day 14 peak samples; only post-peak repertoires were characterized.

On this clone itself: Its target is unknown.

The CDR3 length is 16 residues. Looked up from germline, CDR1 is LGHDT and CDR2 is YNNKEL (reference sequence). The trim removed 4 bases at V and 1 base at J, leaving 2 bases unmatched. Clones were read by immunoSEQ multiplex PCR, and TCRdb kept only the in-frame ones, dropping some. The sample shows about 100,000 clones, about nine tenths of them seen only once. This chain connects TRBV3-1 (or the pseudogene TRBV3-2) to TRBJ2-1; 12 bases match TRBD2. This receptor was identified in an adult in good health. Sequencing was performed on peripheral blood, taken on day 0 of AZD1222 vaccination. The CDR3 is CASSRTSGRSYNEQFF. CDR3 nucleotides: TGTGCCAGCAGCCGTACTAGCGGGAGGTCCTACAATGAGCAGTTCTTC.